This is a list of T cell receptor beta chains from one sample in a study of cytomegalovirus exposure and HLA in healthy donors. Clones were read by immunoSEQ multiplex PCR, and TCRdb kept only the in-frame ones, dropping some. The sample records 150,000 to 200,000 clones, roughly nine tenths being singletons. Sequenced: PBMCs. Receptors were obtained from a woman under 40 in good health and CMV-seronegative. CDR3s include the opening cysteine and the closing phenylalanine or tryptophan. D genes are given only for firm matches.

>TRBD1|TRBJ1-4|TRBV5-1
TGCGCCAGCAGCATAGGACAGGGGAAAGGTGAAAAACTGTTTTTT
CASSIGQGKGEKLFF
>NA|TRBJ1-1|TRBV19
TGTGCCAGTAGTACTCCTGACAGAAAGAACACTGAAGCTTTCTTT
CASSTPDRKNTEAFF
>NA|TRBJ2-5|TRBV4-2
TGTGCCAGCAGCCCCCAGTGGAGGAGCGAGACCCAGTACTTC
CASSPQWRSETQYF
>TRBD2|TRBJ2-3|TRBV7-9
TGTGCCAGCAGCCCCGGGACTAGCGGCTTCCCGGAGAGCACAGATACGCAGTATTTT
CASSPGTSGFPESTDTQYF
>NA|TRBJ2-1|TRBV28
TGTGCCAGCAGCCGCAGCCATGAGCAGTTCTTC
CASSRSHEQFF
>NA|TRBJ2-3|TRBV4-2
TGTGCCAGCAGCCAGGGGAGAGTCGGTGGGGCAGATACGCAGTATTTT
CASSQGRVGGADTQYF
>NA|TRBJ1-1|TRBV25-1
TGTGCCAGCAGTGAATGGTTGAACACTGAAGCTTTCTTT
CASSEWLNTEAFF
>NA|TRBJ2-1|TRBV7-3
TGTGCCAGCAGCTTATACGCAGGGTGGGATGAGCAGTTCTTC
CASSLYAGWDEQFF
>TRBD1|TRBJ2-7|TRBV4-3
TGCGCCAGCAGCCAAAGGACAGGGGGTACCTACGAGCAGTACTTC
CASSQRTGGTYEQYF
>TRBD2|TRBJ2-7|TRBV7-2
TGTGCCAGCAGCTGGGCGGGGGGCTCCTACGAGCAGTACTTC
CASSWAGGSYEQYF
>NA|TRBJ2-2|TRBV6-1
TGTGCCAGCAGGCCCGGGAACGCCGGGGAGCTGTTTTTT
CASRPGNAGELFF
>NA|TRBJ2-7|TRBV5-8
TGTGCCAGCAGCTTGTTGACGGGGCTGGACGAGCAGTACTTC
CASSLLTGLDEQYF
>NA|TRBJ2-4|TRBV6-5
TGTGCCAGCACGCGTCAAAACATTCAGTACTTC
CASTRQNIQYF
>NA|TRBJ2-7|TRBV5-5
TGTGCCAGCAGCCCCCTCGGTGGGTACGAGCAGTACTTC
CASSPLGGYEQYF
>TRBD2|TRBJ2-1|TRBV9
TGTGCCAGCAGCGTAGTCCCGACTAGCGGCTCCTACAATGAGCAGTTCTTC
CASSVVPTSGSYNEQFF
>TRBD1|TRBJ2-7|TRBV6-1
TGTGCCAGCAGTGCCCGGACAGGGGGCCCCTACGAGCAGTACTTC
CASSARTGGPYEQYF
>NA|TRBJ2-5|TRBV6-6
TGTGCCAGCAGCCCCCCACGAGCGGGTCAAGAGACCCAGTACTTC
CASSPPRAGQETQYF